A single sample is the source of the 26 T cell receptor beta chains below, sequenced in a study of T-cell memory formation after mild COVID-19. TCRdb reprocessed the 5' RACE reads via MiXCR and lists one record per CDR3 protein. This table holds about 470,000 distinct CDR3 sequences, nearly 25% found once. Sequenced sample: PBMCs or a T cell subset sorted from them (not recorded which). These receptor sequences come from an adult woman who had mild COVID-19 (a few samples of this study predate the infection). Cell type and time point are not known.

The gene calls are TRBV19 and TRBJ2-2, with 8 bases matching TRBD1. The V gene end was trimmed by 4 bases and the J gene end by 4 bases; junction bases not matched to a gene: 5. Looked up from germline, CDR1 is LNHDA and CDR2 is SQIVND (reference sequence). The CDR3 contains 15 residues. The CDR3 region has the DNA TGTGCCAGTAGTACCAGGGACAGGCTCACCGGGGAGCTGTTTTTT. It encodes CASSTRDRLTGELFF.

V usage is TRBV10-3 and J usage is TRBJ2-5; the D gene could be TRBD1 or TRBD2 (5 bases each). Germline loops: CDR1 ENHRY, CDR2 SYGVKD. With 6 bases removed from V and 1 base from J, the gap between germline ends came to 12 bases. The CDR3 loop spans 14 amino acids. The CDR3 DNA follows: TGTGCCATCAGGGGACGGAGAACCCAAGAGACCCAGTACTTC. Encoded protein: CAIRGRRTQETQYF.

The DNA of the CDR3 is TGTGCCAGCAGGCCCAACGAGGTCACTGAAGCTTTCTTT. Translation: CASRPNEVTEAFF. The chain is built from TRBV12-3 or TRBV12-4 and TRBJ1-1, with D hard to call. Between the trimmed V and J ends, which lost 6 bases and 4 bases, there was a span of 12 bases. The CDR3 is made up of 13 amino acids.

This clonotype was counted only a few times. The chain joins TRBV29-1 to TRBJ1-4; no reliable D call. V lost 0 bases and J lost 7, with 12 bases in between. In germline, CDR1 is SQVTM, CDR2 ANQGSEA. The CDR3 contains 14 residues. As DNA, the CDR3 is TGCAGCGTTGAAGATGGGGATGCAGGTGAAAAACTGTTTTTT. Its protein product is CSVEDGDAGEKLFF.

A few counts support this clonotype. This chain uses TRBV18 with TRBJ2-4; no definite D call. The CDR3 runs to 14 residues. V was clipped by 3 bases and J by 0 bases, with 6 bases between them. Germline V lookup: CDR1 KGHSH, CDR2 LQKENI. CDR3 residues: CASSPDLAKNIQYF. The CDR3, as DNA: TGTGCCAGCTCACCCGACTTAGCCAAAAACATTCAGTACTTC. Combining the CDR3 with reference TRBV18 and TRBJ2-4 gives the whole variable domain NAGVMQNPRHLVRRRGQEARLRCSPMKGHSHVYWYRQLPEEGLKFMVYLQKENIIDESGMPKERFSAEFPKEGPSILRIQQVVRGDSAAYFCASSPDLAKNIQYFGAGTRLSVL.

This chain joins TRBV9 and TRBJ2-1, with TRBD1 matching 7 bases. Trimming cost V 3 bases and J 9 bases; bases outside gene matches: 6. In germline, CDR1 is SGDLS, CDR2 YYNGEE. This CDR3 comprises 13 residues. As DNA, the CDR3 is TGTGCCAGCAGCGGAAGGGGGCCGGGTGAGCAGTTCTTC. Protein sequence: CASSGRGPGEQFF.

The rearrangement joins TRBV7-2 to TRBJ2-7, with TRBD2 identical over 12 bases. Germline CDR1 SGHTA, CDR2 FQGNSA. V trimming: 3 bases; J trimming: 7 bases; junction bases outside the gene matches: 10. The CDR3 is made up of 16 amino acids. CDR3 nucleotides: TGTGCCAGCAGCTTGCAGACTAGCGGGAGACTATGGGAGCAGTACTTC. Residues: CASSLQTSGRLWEQYF.

This clonotype was counted only a few times. J is TRBJ1-3 and V is TRBV4-1; D is ambiguous. This CDR3 spans 15 amino acids. The germline V and J ends were trimmed by 0 bases and 0 bases, with 6 bases remaining between them. CDR1 and CDR2 (germline): MGHRA, YSYEKL. For the CDR3, the DNA is TGCGCCAGCAGCCAAGATAATGCCTCTGGAAACACCATATATTTT. It encodes CASSQDNASGNTIYF.

This clonotype was seen a few times. This chain uses TRBV9 with TRBJ1-2; the match to TRBD1 covers 7 bases. The CDR3 is 17 residues long. The germline gives CDR1 SGDLS, CDR2 YYNGEE. V lost 5 bases, J lost 2 bases, and 15 bases stayed unmatched. CDR3 loop: CASRPIPTGTANYGYTF. Written as DNA, the CDR3 is TGTGCCAGCAGACCCATTCCAACCGGGACAGCAAACTATGGCTACACCTTC.

Many counts were recorded for this clonotype. The chain couples TRBV7-6 to TRBJ2-1; 13 bases are shared with TRBD2. Unmatched junction bases numbered 18, after V lost 5 bases and J lost 2 bases. The V gene's germline CDR1 is SGHVS and CDR2 FNYEAQ. There are 21 residues in the CDR3. CDR3 sequence reads: CASSASPKLAGGPAAYNEQFF. Here the CDR3 DNA reads TGTGCCAGCAGCGCTAGCCCAAAACTAGCGGGGGGGCCTGCGGCCTACAATGAGCAGTTCTTC. Complete variable domain (other parts from reference TRBV7-6 and TRBJ2-1): GAGVSQSPRYKVTKRGQDVALRCDPISGHVSLYWYRQALGQGPEFLTYFNYEAQQDKSGLPNDRFSAERPEGSISTLTIQRTEQRDSAMYRCASSASPKLAGGPAAYNEQFFGPGTRLTVL.

The genes are TRBV5-1 and TRBJ2-3, with 12 bases fitting TRBD1. The CDR3 is made up of 15 amino acids. Germline lookup yields CDR1 SGHRS and CDR2 YFSETQ. V shed 4 bases and J 9 bases; nucleotides not matched to a gene: 9. The CDR3 region has the DNA TGCGCCAGCAGCCGGGGACAGGGGGCAGGGGAAACGCAGTATTTT. This codes for CASSRGQGAGETQYF. Drawing the rest from reference TRBV5-1 and TRBJ2-3, the complete variable domain is KAGVTQTPRYLIKTRGQQVTLSCSPISGHRSVSWYQQTPGQGLQFLFEYFSETQRNKGNFPGRFSGRQFSNSRSEMNVSTLELGDSALYLCASSRGQGAGETQYFGPGTRLTVL.

J is TRBJ2-5 and V is TRBV7-9; 9 nucleotides align to TRBD2. The CDR3 sequence is 16 residues long. Germline assignment: CDR1 SEHNR and CDR2 FQNEAQ (reference sequence). Trimming at V came to 2 bases and at J to 0 bases, leaving 4 bases not matched to a gene. CDR3: CASSLYPSGDQETQYF. Written as DNA, the CDR3 is TGTGCCAGCAGCTTATATCCTAGCGGGGACCAAGAGACCCAGTACTTC. Together with reference TRBV7-9 and TRBJ2-5, the CDR3 gives the full variable domain: DTGVSQNPRHKITKRGQNVTFRCDPISEHNRLYWYRQTLGQGPEFLTYFQNEAQLEKSRLLSDRFSAERPKGSFSTLEIQRTEQGDSAMYLCASSLYPSGDQETQYFGPGTRLLVL.

V usage is TRBV29-1 and J usage is TRBJ2-7; no clear D. V gave up 3 bases and J gave up 2 bases, with 8 bases separating them. Per the germline V gene, CDR1 is SQVTM and CDR2 is ANQGSEA. The CDR3 loop spans 12 amino acids. CDR3 DNA sequence: TGCAGCGTTGATACGGCCCCCTACGAGCAGTACTTC. This translates into CSVDTAPYEQYF.

This clonotype has more than one count but fewer than ten. V gene TRBV12-3 or TRBV12-4 combines with J gene TRBJ2-1; TRBD1 is a possible D gene (5 bases). CDR3 length equals 14 residues. The V and J ends lost 7 bases and 4 bases respectively, with 14 bases between them. The DNA of the CDR3 is TGTGCCAGCACCCATGGGGCTGGGTACAATGAGCAGTTCTTC. Translated, it gives CASTHGAGYNEQFF.

CDR3 region: CSARYLGEVQPQHF. CDR3 in DNA: TGCAGTGCTAGATATTTAGGGGAGGTTCAGCCCCAGCATTTT. The chain has TRBV20-1 and TRBJ1-5, with D possibly matching TRBD1 (5 bases). The CDR3 covers 14 residues. Between the trimmed V and J ends, which lost 2 bases and 6 bases, there was a span of 14 bases. CDR1 is DFQATT and CDR2 is SNEGSKA in the germline V gene (reference sequence).

The chain recombines TRBV15 with TRBJ2-2; no definite D call. Germline V gene data show CDR1 as LNHNV and CDR2 as YYDKDF (reference sequence). There are 14 residues in the CDR3. The V end lost 0 bases, the J end lost 6 bases, and 8 bases lay between the germline ends. Here the CDR3 reads CATSRDYGPGELFF. CDR3 coding DNA: TGTGCCACCAGCAGAGATTACGGACCCGGGGAGCTGTTTTTT. The variable domain in full, completed from reference TRBV15 and TRBJ2-2, reads DAMVIQNPRYQVTQFGKPVTLSCSQTLNHNVMYWYQQKSSQAPKLLFHYYDKDFNNEADTPDNFQSRRPNTSFCFLDIRSPGLGDTAMYLCATSRDYGPGELFFGEGSRLTVL.

This clonotype showed up just a few times. The CDR3 here is CASSQDPWQGYTEAFF. CDR3 DNA: TGCGCCAGCAGCCAAGATCCGTGGCAGGGTTACACTGAAGCTTTCTTT. The rearrangement joins TRBV4-3 to TRBJ1-1; perhaps TRBD1 as D (5 bases). This CDR3 is 16 amino acids long. CDR1 and CDR2 (germline): LGHNA, YSLEER. V lost 0 bases, J lost 3 bases, and 14 bases lay in between.

This clonotype was counted between two and nine times. The chain recombines TRBV12-3 or TRBV12-4 with TRBJ2-7, with D uncertain. The CDR3 spans 15 residues. V lost 6 bases, J lost 7 bases, and 22 bases lay in between. In DNA form, the CDR3 reads TGTGCCAGCAGAACGAGGATTGACACAACGGGTGAGCAGTACTTC. Protein product: CASRTRIDTTGEQYF.

The rearrangement uses TRBV5-1 and TRBJ2-7; TRBD2 matches 9 bases. This CDR3 contains 18 residues. Unmatched junction bases numbered 16, after V lost 0 bases and J lost 6 bases. CDR1 SGHRS and CDR2 YFSETQ come from the germline V gene. The CDR3 loop is CASSLGETAGGAPSEQYF. The CDR3 region has the DNA TGCGCCAGCAGCTTGGGAGAGACGGCGGGGGGGGCACCGAGCGAGCAGTACTTC.

The CDR3 region is CASSQARRSADTQYF. For the CDR3, the DNA is TGCGCCAGCAGCCAAGCCCGGAGGTCAGCAGATACGCAGTATTTT. V usage is TRBV4-1 and J usage is TRBJ2-3; maybe TRBD2 (5 bases). The CDR3 extends over 15 amino acids. V gave up 1 base and J gave up 4 bases, with 12 bases separating them. Germline V gene lookup returns CDR1 MGHRA and CDR2 YSYEKL.

This clonotype was found a few times. The genes are TRBV9 and TRBJ1-1, with a possible D match to TRBD1 (6 bases). The V gene's germline CDR1 is SGDLS and CDR2 YYNGEE. Trimming cost V 3 bases and J 8 bases, with 14 bases left between them. This CDR3 has 13 residues. The CDR3 nucleotides read TGTGCCAGCAGCGAGATGACAGGTTCCGAAGCTTTCTTT. This gives the protein CASSEMTGSEAFF.

The CDR3: CASSPLGGDTQYF. CDR3 coding DNA: TGTGCCAGCAGTCCGCTGGGAGGCGATACGCAGTATTTT. V usage is TRBV12-3 or TRBV12-4 and J usage is TRBJ2-3, with D possibly matching TRBD2 (6 bases). The length of the CDR3 is 13 residues. V shed 5 bases and J shed 6 bases, with 12 bases lying between them.

The rearrangement joins TRBV7-9 to TRBJ2-3, with 12 nucleotides matching TRBD1. The germline CDR1 and CDR2 sequences are SEHNR and FQNEAQ (reference sequence). J lost 1 base, V lost 4 bases, and 9 bases had no gene match. This CDR3 region has 18 residues. The CDR3 DNA reads as TGTGCCAGCAGCTCCTCCGGGACAGGGGGCGAGGGCACAGATACGCAGTATTTT. Amino acids: CASSSSGTGGEGTDTQYF.

The chain is built from TRBV5-1 and TRBJ2-1; TRBD1 matches at 9 bases. This CDR3 comprises 16 residues. Germline V gene data show CDR1 as SGHRS and CDR2 as YFSETQ. The ends lost 2 bases at V and 4 bases at J; junction bases unmatched: 7. The CDR3 is CASSFRDRDSYNEQFF. CDR3 in DNA: TGCGCCAGCAGCTTCCGGGACAGGGATTCTTACAATGAGCAGTTCTTC.

V usage is TRBV24-1 and J usage is TRBJ2-1; 12 bases align to TRBD2. This CDR3 is built from 17 residues. CDR1 and CDR2 (germline): KGHDR, SFDVKD. Trimming at V came to 1 base and at J to 8 bases, leaving 8 bases not matched to a gene. CDR3 region: CATSDLNGLAGYDEQFF. DNA for the CDR3: TGTGCCACCAGTGATTTAAATGGACTAGCGGGATACGATGAGCAGTTCTTC.

DNA of the CDR3: TGCGCCAGCAGCGGACGTAACTCTGGGGCCAACGTCCTGACTTTC. This translates into CASSGRNSGANVLTF. The chain recombines TRBV4-1 with TRBJ2-6; the D is unclear. Germline V lookup: CDR1 MGHRA, CDR2 YSYEKL. The CDR3 runs to 15 residues. V dropped 5 bases and J dropped 0 bases, with 8 bases sitting between them.